This T cell receptor beta chain was found in a study of control samples from healthy donors and cancer patients. In germline, CDR1 is MDHEN, CDR2 SYDVKM. This CDR3 is 15 amino acids long. V was pared by 6 bases and J by 0 bases, with 5 bases of the junction left unmatched. Here immunoSEQ multiplex PCR was the method, and the copy in TCRdb shows in-frame clones only, minus some. The sample contains around 42,000 clones, approximately 94% of which appear only once. Sequencing used blood. This chain uses TRBV28 with TRBJ2-5; TRBD2 matches at 9 bases. The TCR sequence derives from a man in his sixties in good health. The CDR3 DNA reads TGTGCCAGCAGACTAGCGGGCGAGTACCAAGAGACCCAGTACTTC. Translating gives CASRLAGEYQETQYF.